These 28 T cell receptor beta chains originate from one sample sequenced in a study of T cells in tuberculosis. Generated by immunoSEQ multiplex PCR, the TCRdb table keeps only in-frame clones and is missing some. The profile shows about 35,000 clones, approximately 93% of them singletons. Sample time point: new active TB diagnosis, blood taken before or within 7 days of starting treatment. Sequenced here: PBMCs, sampled at tuberculosis diagnosis. The receptors derive from an adult with tuberculosis.

This clone showed up just once. The chain combines TRBV4-1 with TRBJ1-1; TRBD1 aligns across 9 bases. Germline V gene data show CDR1 as MGHRA and CDR2 as YSYEKL. Trimming at V came to 1 base and at J to 2 bases, leaving 5 bases not matched to a gene. This CDR3 spans 16 amino acids. CDR3 loop: CASSQGGQGINTEAFF. In DNA form, the CDR3 reads TGCGCCAGCAGCCAAGGCGGACAGGGGATAAACACTGAAGCTTTCTTT.

The chain links TRBV18 to TRBJ2-2, with TRBD1 matching 8 bases. J gave up 5 bases and V 2 bases, and 10 bases lay outside the gene matches. This CDR3 is built from 17 residues. Germline assignment: CDR1 KGHSH and CDR2 LQKENI. Here the CDR3 DNA reads TGTGCCAGCTCACCAAGAGAGGGACAGGCCACGACCGGGGAGCTGTTTTTT. As protein: CASSPREGQATTGELFF. Full variable domain (outside the CDR3, taken from reference TRBV18 and TRBJ2-2): NAGVMQNPRHLVRRRGQEARLRCSPMKGHSHVYWYRQLPEEGLKFMVYLQKENIIDESGMPKERFSAEFPKEGPSILRIQQVVRGDSAAYFCASSPREGQATTGELFFGEGSRLTVL.

In nucleotides, the CDR3 is TGCAGCGTTGGGAGTTGGGGCGCCGTGAACACTGAAGCTTTCTTT. Residues: CSVGSWGAVNTEAFF. This chain uses TRBV29-1 with TRBJ1-1; the D gene is possibly TRBD1 (5 bases). V was cut by 4 bases and J by 0 bases, with 15 bases left in between. The CDR3 has 15 amino acids. Germline CDR1 SQVTM, CDR2 ANQGSEA.

The genes are TRBV5-1 and TRBJ2-1; TRBD2 is a possible D gene (6 bases). V was shortened by 4 bases and J by 0 bases, with 11 bases between the two germline ends. Germline V gives CDR1 SGHRS, CDR2 YFSETQ. This CDR3 has 15 amino acids. The CDR3 DNA follows: TGCGCCAGCAGCCGTGACGGGGGCTCCTACAATGAGCAGTTCTTC. It specifies CASSRDGGSYNEQFF.

The chain uses TRBV18 and TRBJ1-2; 11 bases line up with TRBD1. The V gene's germline CDR1 is KGHSH and CDR2 LQKENI. The V gene end was trimmed by 4 bases and the J gene end by 8 bases; junction bases not matched to a gene: 6. The CDR3 is made up of 14 amino acids. As DNA, the CDR3 is TGTGCCAGCTCACTGGACAGGGGGCCCCGGGGCTACACCTTC. Translated: CASSLDRGPRGYTF.

This chain links TRBV2 with TRBJ1-1; 7 bases match TRBD1. The CDR3 spans 19 residues. The V and J ends lost 5 bases and 2 bases, in that order; junction bases with no gene match: 20. Per the germline V gene, CDR1 is SNHLY and CDR2 is FYNNEI. The CDR3 spells CASSHSTRGKTNLNTEAFF. The CDR3 coding sequence is TGTGCCAGCAGTCACAGTACCAGGGGGAAAACCAACCTTAACACTGAAGCTTTCTTT.

V is TRBV19 and J is TRBJ1-5; the D is unclear. V was cut by 2 bases and J by 0 bases, with 8 bases left in between. The CDR3 totals 15 residues. Germline CDR1 reads LNHDA; CDR2 reads SQIVND (reference sequence). CDR3 amino acids: CASSIKQNSNQPQHF. The CDR3 DNA reads as TGTGCCAGTAGTATAAAACAGAATAGCAATCAGCCCCAGCATTTT.

The chain couples TRBV2 to TRBJ1-4; 8 bases are a match to TRBD1. Germline-derived CDR1 and CDR2 are SNHLY and FYNNEI. V trimming: 6 bases; J trimming: 8 bases; junction bases outside the gene matches: 11. The CDR3 sequence is 15 residues long. The CDR3 is CASSPDRGRGEKLFF. CDR3 bases: TGTGCCAGCAGCCCAGACAGGGGAAGGGGAGAAAAACTGTTTTTT.

This chain links TRBV6-6 with TRBJ1-1, with D perhaps TRBD1 (6 bases). V shed 6 bases and J shed 1 base, with 15 bases lying between them. This CDR3 comprises 15 residues. The germline CDR1 and CDR2 sequences are MNHNY and SVGAGI (reference sequence). DNA for the CDR3: TGTGCCAGCAGCTCCCCTACCAGGGGGAACACTGAAGCTTTCTTT. Protein product: CASSSPTRGNTEAFF.

This rearrangement joins TRBV29-1 to TRBJ2-1; D may be TRBD2 (5 bases). This CDR3 has 14 amino acids. Germline loops: CDR1 SQVTM, CDR2 ANQGSEA. V lost 3 bases and J 8 bases, leaving 17 bases between the germline ends. DNA of the CDR3: TGCAGCGTTGAGGAACTAGGATTTGTTGATGAGCAGTTCTTC. Its protein is CSVEELGFVDEQFF.

This clone was seen only a few times. The gene calls are TRBV2 and TRBJ1-6; 9 bases match TRBD1. CDR1 and CDR2 (germline): SNHLY, FYNNEI. This CDR3 is 15 amino acids long. J was trimmed by 7 bases and V by 7 bases; bases with no gene match: 8. The DNA for the CDR3 is TGTGCCAGCACCCCGGACAGGGGACTCAATTCACCCCTCCACTTT. This sequence encodes CASTPDRGLNSPLHF.

J is TRBJ2-3 and V is TRBV30, with D possibly being TRBD2 (6 bases). This CDR3 is 14 amino acids long. Germline loops: CDR1 GTSNPN, CDR2 SVGIG (reference sequence). V shed 5 bases and J shed 2 bases, with 14 bases lying between them. The CDR3 here is CAWARASDTDTQYF. The CDR3 DNA follows: TGTGCCTGGGCTCGGGCTAGCGACACAGATACGCAGTATTTT.

The J gene is TRBJ2-1, the V gene TRBV27; 9 bases map to TRBD2. Germline trimming cut 5 bases from V and 5 bases from J; bases unmatched to any gene: 13. Germline loops: CDR1 MNHEY, CDR2 SMNVEV (reference sequence). This CDR3 contains 17 residues. The DNA of the CDR3 is TGTGCCAGCAGTCTCTTTCGAGCGGGGGGCATTAACAATGAGCAGTTCTTC. Translated, it gives CASSLFRAGGINNEQFF.

By sample share, this clone is large (0.1 to 1%). J is TRBJ1-2 and V is TRBV2; D might be TRBD1 (5 bases). The CDR3 covers 11 residues. The V and J ends lost 10 bases and 8 bases respectively, with 14 bases between them. CDR1 and CDR2 (germline): SNHLY, FYNNEI. CDR3 nucleotides: TGTGCCACCAGGGTCGTCTACGGCTACACCTTC. It translates to CATRVVYGYTF.

The chain combines TRBV6-1 with TRBJ1-3, with a weak D call TRBD1 (5 bases). Deletions cut 0 bases from V and 0 bases from J, with 9 bases between. Per germline, CDR1 MNHNS and CDR2 SASEGT. This CDR3 is built from 16 residues. CDR3 in amino acids: CASSEALGGSGNTIYF. The DNA of the CDR3 is TGTGCCAGCAGTGAAGCGCTCGGGGGCTCTGGAAACACCATATATTTT.

This rearrangement joins TRBV2 to TRBJ2-7; 7 bases match TRBD1. The ends lost 4 bases at V and 7 bases at J; junction bases unmatched: 19. From germline, CDR1 is SNHLY and CDR2 FYNNEI. The CDR3 extends over 17 amino acids. The CDR3 loop reads CASSVSRAGGTTEEQYF. The CDR3 region has the DNA TGTGCCAGCAGTGTCAGCCGGGCAGGGGGAACGACGGAAGAGCAGTACTTC.

DNA for the CDR3: TGTGCCAGCTCACCTAGGGAGACTGAAGCTTTCTTT. It translates to CASSPRETEAFF. This chain uses TRBV18 with TRBJ1-1, with D unclear. CDR1 is KGHSH and CDR2 is LQKENI in the germline V gene. The CDR3 spans 12 residues. V gave up 3 bases and J gave up 5 bases, with 7 bases separating them.

This rearrangement joins TRBV19 to TRBJ1-2; unclear D gene. The CDR3 is 15 residues long. Germline V gene data show CDR1 as LNHDA and CDR2 as SQIVND (reference sequence). V lost 5 bases to trimming and J lost 6 bases, with 19 bases between them. The CDR3: CASSFAASLPHGYTF. CDR3 bases: TGTGCCAGTAGTTTTGCGGCCAGCCTTCCTCATGGCTACACCTTC.

This clone was picked up a small number of times. The CDR3 loop is CASSIAPGGIDGYTF. The CDR3 DNA follows: TGTGCCAGTAGTATAGCACCAGGGGGAATAGATGGCTACACCTTC. The chain couples TRBV19 to TRBJ1-2; 7 bases agree with TRBD1. Germline loops: CDR1 LNHDA, CDR2 SQIVND (reference sequence). The V gene end was trimmed by 1 base and the J gene end by 6 bases; junction bases not matched to a gene: 8. The CDR3 extends over 15 amino acids. Filled out from reference TRBV19 and TRBJ1-2, the complete variable domain reads DGGITQSPKYLFRKEGQNVTLSCEQNLNHDAMYWYRQDPGQGLRLIYYSQIVNDFQKGDIAEGYSVSREKKESFPLTVTSAQKNPTAFYLCASSIAPGGIDGYTFGSGTRLTVV.

As DNA, the CDR3 is TGCGCCAGCAGCTTGGAGGTAGCGGGAGCTTACGAGCAGTACTTC. Protein: CASSLEVAGAYEQYF. The V call is TRBV5-1, the J call TRBJ2-7; 9 nucleotides line up with TRBD2. J gave up 4 bases and V 0 bases, and 5 bases lay outside the gene matches. The germline V gene encodes CDR1 SGHRS and CDR2 YFSETQ. This CDR3 region has 15 residues.

The chain employs TRBV6-6 and TRBJ2-7, with 10 bases identical to TRBD2. This CDR3 spans 14 amino acids. The junction had 2 bases not matched to a gene; V was cut back by 5 bases and J by 1 base. CDR1 and CDR2 from the germline V gene are MNHNY and SVGAGI (reference sequence). The CDR3 DNA reads TGTGCCAGCAGTCTTAGCGGGGGGTCCTACGAGCAGTACTTC. This encodes CASSLSGGSYEQYF.

V is TRBV27 and J is TRBJ2-3; possibly TRBD2 for D (5 bases). V gave up 2 bases and J gave up 1 base, with 7 bases separating them. Germline V gives CDR1 MNHEY, CDR2 SMNVEV (reference sequence). The CDR3 contains 14 residues. CDR3 loop: CASSLTGGTDTQYF. In nucleotides, the CDR3 is TGTGCCAGCAGTTTAACCGGGGGCACAGATACGCAGTATTTT.

The chain employs TRBV6-4 and TRBJ1-1; no definite D call. CDR3 length: 14 residues. The V gene lost 4 bases and the J gene lost 3 bases, with 12 bases spanning the gap. Germline CDR1 reads MRHNA; CDR2 reads SNTAGT. The CDR3 DNA is TGTGCCAGCAGTGTAAGCAGGCGGGACACTGAAGCTTTCTTT. This sequence encodes CASSVSRRDTEAFF.

This clone turned up a few times. The chain is built from TRBV9 and TRBJ2-1, with a possible D match to TRBD2 (5 bases). This CDR3 is built from 14 residues. V was cut by 3 bases and J by 0 bases, with 7 bases left in between. Germline V gene sequence: CDR1 SGDLS, CDR2 YYNGEE. CDR3 bases: TGTGCCAGCAGCGCAGCGGACTCCTACAATGAGCAGTTCTTC. Translating gives CASSAADSYNEQFF.

The V call is TRBV10-3, the J call TRBJ1-1; 7 bases map to TRBD1. The CDR3 loop spans 13 amino acids. Germline V gene sequence: CDR1 ENHRY, CDR2 SYGVKD. Unmatched junction bases numbered 3, after V lost 7 bases and J lost 1 base. In DNA form, the CDR3 reads TGTGCCATCATCGGGACAGCGAACACTGAAGCTTTCTTT. Translation gives CAIIGTANTEAFF.

The gene calls are TRBV6-1 and TRBJ2-5; a possible D gene is TRBD1 (6 bases). The V end lost 7 bases, the J end lost 4 bases, and 10 bases lay between the germline ends. The CDR3 extends over 12 amino acids. Per the germline V gene, CDR1 is MNHNS and CDR2 is SASEGT. The CDR3 sequence is CASTQGLETQYF. CDR3 in DNA: TGTGCCAGCACTCAGGGGTTAGAGACCCAGTACTTC.

The chain has TRBV27 and TRBJ2-2; 10 nucleotides align to TRBD1. The CDR3 is 21 amino acids. The V gene's germline CDR1 is MNHEY and CDR2 SMNVEV (reference sequence). Trimming cost V 6 bases and J 0 bases; bases outside gene matches: 19. The CDR3 coding sequence is TGTGCCAGCAGCCTCGGGTGGGGACAGGGGACCCCATACGCGAACACCGGGGAGCTGTTTTTT. This encodes CASSLGWGQGTPYANTGELFF.

This clone has a handful of counts. The rearrangement uses TRBV27 and TRBJ2-1; 9 bases align to TRBD2. V shed 1 base, J shed 7 bases, and the junction held 11 bases outside the gene matches. Per the germline V gene, CDR1 is MNHEY and CDR2 is SMNVEV (reference sequence). CDR3 length: 17 residues. This CDR3 reads CASSLWQGSGSTNEQFF. The CDR3 nucleotides are TGTGCCAGCAGTTTATGGCAGGGTAGCGGGAGTACGAATGAGCAGTTCTTC.